The sequence of this T cell receptor (beta chain) was determined in a study of cytomegalovirus exposure and HLA in healthy donors. Study results and limitations: A few of the chains that were CMV-associated were confirmed in vitro to be specific for CMV antigens. Listed as cytomegalovirus-associated were over 150 TCR beta chains. Both high specificity and high sensitivity reportedly marked the classifier's diagnosis of cytomegalovirus status.

The donors were in the 120-subject validation cohort, distinct from the approximately 700-subject first cohort. Repertoires were generated with immunoSEQ multiplex PCR, while TCRdb's copy carries only in-frame clones and drops some. Of over 150,000 clones listed, about nine tenths are singletons. Remarks on this clone: As yet, its antigen is unknown.

This clonotype originated in a man younger than 35 in good health and CMV-seropositive. Sequencing input: PBMCs.

CDR3 protein: CASSQGRVRNTEAFF. CDR3 bases: TGCGCCAGCAGCCAAGGCAGGGTGAGGAACACTGAAGCTTTCTTT. The chain links TRBV4-1 to TRBJ1-1, with D maybe TRBD1 (5 bases). The CDR3 spans 15 residues. Germline lookup yields CDR1 MGHRA and CDR2 YSYEKL. V lost 1 base, J lost 1 base, and 10 bases lay in between.